The 32 T cell receptor beta chains listed next were all sequenced from one sample in a study of T cells in Graves' hyperthyroidism and ophthalmopathy (dated by TCRdb to the late 2010s). The protocol used for the library was multiplex PCR. The listed sequencing device is Illumina HiSeq 2000. The TCR beta CDR3 regions were amplified from RNA transcripts. A first-round RT-PCR of the TCR CDR3 used the HTBI primer set with the Qiagen OneStep RT-PCR kit. The raw public reads went through TCRdb reprocessing: fastp at Q25, MiXCR clone calling, in-frame beta chains kept. A single entry per CDR3 protein holds the most common genes and DNA from its merged rows. Within this sample are about 710,000 distinct CDR3 sequences, with about 16% of them counted one time only. The ten largest clones add up to approximately 8% of the sample. Sequenced material: blood. Every receptor here comes from a man aged 18 to 30 with Graves' hyperthyroidism.

This clonotype occurred many times. The V gene is TRBV6-8, the J gene TRBJ2-1, with D tentatively TRBD1 (5 bases). CDR3 length: 15 amino acids. Per the germline V gene, CDR1 is MNHGY and CDR2 is SAAAGT. Between the trimmed V and J ends, which lost 6 bases and 4 bases, there was a span of 16 bases. CDR3 region: CASRQTEHRYNEQFF. CDR3 DNA sequence: TGTGCCAGCAGGCAGACGGAACACAGGTACAATGAGCAGTTCTTC.

This clonotype was observed a handful of times. CDR3 in DNA: TGTGCCAGCACCTTGATACTAGCGGGAGCCACCGGGGAGCTGTTTTTT. Amino acid sequence: CASTLILAGATGELFF. The chain recombines TRBV6-1 with TRBJ2-2; 11 nucleotides line up with TRBD2. The V segment lost 7 bases and the J segment 4 bases; nucleotides outside the gene matches: 8. CDR1 and CDR2 from the germline V gene are MNHNS and SASEGT. This CDR3 spans 16 amino acids.

For the CDR3, the DNA is TGTGCCAGCAGCCAAGAATGGGGGACTTCCGGCGAGCAGTTCTTC. The encoded protein is CASSQEWGTSGEQFF. The chain couples TRBV4-2 to TRBJ2-1; a possible D gene is TRBD2 (6 bases). This CDR3 is 15 amino acids long. The germline gives CDR1 LGHNA, CDR2 YNFKEQ. V was clipped by 0 bases and J by 10 bases, with 16 bases between them.

This clonotype has just a few counts. This chain connects TRBV19 to TRBJ1-5; D may be TRBD1 (5 bases). The V end lost 6 bases, the J end lost 0 bases, and 9 bases lay between the germline ends. Looked up from germline, CDR1 is LNHDA and CDR2 is SQIVND (reference sequence). The CDR3 covers 14 residues. The CDR3: CASRDIYSNQPQHF. CDR3 sequence (DNA): TGTGCCAGTAGGGACATCTATAGCAATCAGCCCCAGCATTTT.

This clonotype was detected ten times or more. The chain is built from TRBV7-3 and TRBJ2-1, with TRBD1 matching over 10 bases. The CDR3 contains 16 residues. CDR1 and CDR2 from the germline V gene are SGHTA and FQGTGA. Trimming cost V 3 bases and J 7 bases; bases outside gene matches: 9. The CDR3 sequence is CASSLSRDRGENEQFF. In nucleotides, the CDR3 is TGTGCCAGCAGCTTGTCCCGGGACAGGGGCGAGAATGAGCAGTTCTTC. Looking up the rest from reference TRBV7-3 and TRBJ2-1 gives the full variable domain: GAGVSQTPSNKVTEKGKYVELRCDPISGHTALYWYRQSLGQGPEFLIYFQGTGAADDSGLPNDRFFAVRPEGSVSTLKIQRTERGDSAVYLCASSLSRDRGENEQFFGPGTRLTVL.

The chain is built from TRBV2 and TRBJ2-1; 8 bases are shared with TRBD2. Germline CDR1 reads SNHLY; CDR2 reads FYNNEI. V dropped 4 bases and J dropped 9; count of bases not matched to a gene: 8. This CDR3 is built from 14 residues. CDR3 loop: CASSVLSGRGEQFF. CDR3 sequence (DNA): TGTGCCAGCAGTGTCTTGAGCGGGAGAGGTGAGCAGTTCTTC.

This clonotype was observed at least ten times. The CDR3, as DNA: TGTGCCAGCAGTTCCCACCCCAATGAGCAGTTCTTC. Protein: CASSSHPNEQFF. This sequence joins TRBV27 and TRBJ2-1, with D unresolved. CDR1 is MNHEY, CDR2 SMNVEV, per germline (reference sequence). V lost 4 bases, J lost 6 bases, and 7 bases lay in between. The CDR3 consists of 12 residues.

This clonotype was seen only a few times. At one end the junction does not follow the germline gene, possibly because of a read error. The CDR3 loop reads CASSLGASGRAIWTGELFF. The CDR3 coding sequence is TGTGCCAGCAGCTTAGGGGCTAGCGGGAGGGCCATATGGACCGGGGAGCTATTTTTT. The V call is TRBV7-8, the J call TRBJ2-2; 12 bases line up with TRBD2. Per the germline V gene, CDR1 is SGHVS and CDR2 is FQNEAQ. This CDR3 is 19 amino acids long.

The rearrangement joins TRBV29-1 to TRBJ2-1; 8 nucleotides match TRBD1. Germline V gene sequence: CDR1 SQVTM, CDR2 ANQGSEA. This CDR3 has 15 residues. The trim removed 1 base at V and 3 bases at J, leaving 5 bases unmatched. The CDR3 bases are TGCAGCGTTGAAGCGTGGACAGGGATCTACAATGAGCAGTTCTTC. Protein: CSVEAWTGIYNEQFF.

The gene calls are TRBV10-3 and TRBJ2-7; the match to TRBD2 covers 7 bases. There are 13 residues in the CDR3. Germline CDR1 reads ENHRY; CDR2 reads SYGVKD. With 4 bases clipped from V and 5 bases from J, the junction kept 5 bases outside the gene matches. The CDR3 here is CAISGASGNEQYF. CDR3 DNA: TGTGCCATCAGTGGGGCTAGCGGAAACGAGCAGTACTTC.

The CDR3 is CSVADSGDTEAFF. In nucleotides, the CDR3 is TGCAGCGTCGCCGACAGCGGGGACACTGAAGCTTTCTTT. The V and J genes are TRBV29-1 and TRBJ1-1; the D gene is possibly TRBD1 (5 bases). Trimming took off 6 bases at V and 3 bases at J, with 14 bases between the two ends. The CDR3 runs 13 residues. Per the germline V gene, CDR1 is SQVTM and CDR2 is ANQGSEA.

V usage is TRBV28 and J usage is TRBJ2-3; perhaps TRBD1 as D (5 bases). Trimming took 5 bases from V and 0 from J, leaving 15 bases between them. CDR3 length: 16 amino acids. CDR1 and CDR2 (germline): MDHEN, SYDVKM. CDR3 sequence reads: CASSTYKGSSTDTQYF. CDR3 nucleotides: TGTGCCAGCAGTACCTACAAGGGGTCTAGCACAGATACGCAGTATTTT. The variable domain in full, completed from reference TRBV28 and TRBJ2-3, reads DVKVTQSSRYLVKRTGEKVFLECVQDMDHENMFWYRQDPGLGLRLIYFSYDVKMKEKGDIPEGYSVSREKKERFSLILESASTNQTSMYLCASSTYKGSSTDTQYFGPGTRLTVL.

This clonotype was observed at least ten times. This chain joins TRBV20-1 and TRBJ1-1, with D perhaps TRBD1 (5 bases). The CDR3 covers 13 residues. The V and J ends lost 6 bases and 0 bases respectively, with 11 bases between them. In germline, CDR1 is DFQATT, CDR2 SNEGSKA (reference sequence). The CDR3 sequence: CSASGVMNTEAFF. The DNA for the CDR3 is TGCAGTGCCTCGGGGGTTATGAACACTGAAGCTTTCTTT.

This clonotype appeared many times. The chain has TRBV27 and TRBJ1-1, with no clear D. The germline V and J ends were trimmed by 3 bases and 0 bases, with 14 bases remaining between them. The CDR3 length is 16 residues. Looked up from germline, CDR1 is MNHEY and CDR2 is SMNVEV (reference sequence). Written as DNA, the CDR3 is TGTGCCAGCAGTTTGGTCGGTCCCAAAATGAACACTGAAGCTTTCTTT. It yields the protein CASSLVGPKMNTEAFF.

This clonotype has a count of ten or more. This chain links TRBV28 with TRBJ1-2; D call uncertain. The V gene's germline CDR1 is MDHEN and CDR2 SYDVKM. Trimming took 3 bases from V and 6 from J, leaving 8 bases between them. CDR3 length equals 12 residues. CDR3 in DNA: TGTGCCAGCAGTTTCGGGGTTAATGGCTACACCTTC. This codes for CASSFGVNGYTF.

This clonotype came up a few times. The chain recombines TRBV25-1 with TRBJ1-6; no firm D call. From germline, CDR1 is MGHDK and CDR2 SYGVNS. Trimming shortened V by 2 bases and J by 0 bases, and 14 bases separated the two germline ends. This CDR3 has 18 amino acids. The CDR3 bases are TGTGCCAGCAGTGAAGGCCAGACCCAAAGCTCCTATAATTCACCCCTCCACTTT. Encoded protein: CASSEGQTQSSYNSPLHF.

This chain joins TRBV20-1 and TRBJ1-5; D perhaps matches TRBD1 (6 bases). Germline V gives CDR1 DFQATT, CDR2 SNEGSKA (reference sequence). CDR3 length: 13 residues. Trimming removed 0 bases at V and 7 bases at J, with 10 bases between. In nucleotides, the CDR3 is TGCAGTGCTAGAGATTGGGGGCAGCAGCCCCAGCATTTT. This gives the protein CSARDWGQQPQHF.

In its sample, this clonotype was seen a few times. V and J are TRBV18 and TRBJ2-7; the match to TRBD2 covers 10 bases. The CDR3 length is 15 residues. Germline CDR1 KGHSH, CDR2 LQKENI. V was clipped by 3 bases and J by 7 bases; unmatched bases: 9. This CDR3 is CASSPSSGGAGEQYF. The CDR3 DNA follows: TGTGCCAGCTCACCTTCTAGCGGGGGCGCGGGGGAGCAGTACTTC.

This clonotype was counted between two and nine times. The chain couples TRBV20-1 to TRBJ2-7, with a tentative D call TRBD2 (6 bases). The ends were cut back, 3 bases at V and 5 bases at J, with 14 bases in the middle. The CDR3 consists of 13 residues. Looked up from germline, CDR1 is DFQATT and CDR2 is SNEGSKA (reference sequence). The CDR3 bases are TGCAGTGCTAGTCCGGGGGTGGGGGACGAGCAGTACTTC. Translation: CSASPGVGDEQYF.

Only a few counts were recorded for this clonotype. The rearrangement joins TRBV7-9 to TRBJ1-4; no clear D. Trimming left V 8 bases short and J 5 bases short, with 12 bases between. The CDR3 runs 13 residues. CDR1 is SEHNR, CDR2 FQNEAQ, per germline (reference sequence). CDR3 nucleotides: TGTGCCAGCCGAACAGAGATGAATGAAAAACTGTTTTTT. Amino acid sequence: CASRTEMNEKLFF.

This clonotype was seen a handful of times. The V and J genes are TRBV4-1 and TRBJ1-5; TRBD1 matches at 9 bases. Germline V gene sequence: CDR1 MGHRA, CDR2 YSYEKL. This CDR3 has 15 residues. V gave up 2 bases and J gave up 4 bases; unmatched junction bases: 3. The chain's CDR3 is CASSQTDRGNQPQHF. The CDR3, as DNA: TGCGCCAGCAGCCAAACGGACAGGGGAAATCAGCCCCAGCATTTT.

As for this clonotype: With a much larger clone just one base away, this may be a read error. J is TRBJ2-7 and V is TRBV25-1; tentative D call: TRBD1 (6 bases). Germline assignment: CDR1 MGHDK and CDR2 SYGVNS. The V gene lost 9 bases and the J gene lost 4 bases, with 10 bases spanning the gap. CDR3 length equals 11 residues. In nucleotides, the CDR3 is TGTGCCAGTAAGAGGGGGTACGAGCAGTACTTC. Its translation: CASKRGYEQYF.

On this clonotype itself: This could be a read error, since a much larger clone is one nucleotide away. Here the CDR3 DNA reads TGTGCCGGCAGCTTAGTCCCTAGCGGGAGCGCGAACACCGGGGAGCTGTTTTTT. This translates into CAGSLVPSGSANTGELFF. The chain recombines TRBV11-2 with TRBJ2-2; 10 positions agree with TRBD2. The germline V gene has CDR1 SGHAT and CDR2 FQNNGV. The length of the CDR3 is 18 residues.

Details on this clonotype: One junction end disagrees with the germline gene, perhaps due to a read error. The V and J genes are TRBV24-1 and TRBJ1-1; D gene uncertain. CDR3 size: 15 residues. The germline V gene encodes CDR1 KGHDR and CDR2 SFDVKD. CDR3 residues: CATSESGRMNTEALF. The CDR3 DNA sequence: TGTGCCACCAGTGAGTCCGGGAGAATGAACACTGAAGCTTTATTT.

The chain has TRBV27 and TRBJ1-2; D gene ambiguous. CDR1 and CDR2 from the germline V gene are MNHEY and SMNVEV (reference sequence). This CDR3 contains 13 residues. V shed 6 bases and J shed 1 base, with 9 bases lying between them. The CDR3 loop is CASSRSDNYGYTF. CDR3 nucleotide sequence: TGTGCCAGCAGCCGAAGTGATAACTATGGCTACACCTTC.

V and J are TRBV3-1 and TRBJ2-7; D remains ambiguous. CDR1 is LGHDT and CDR2 is YNNKEL in the germline V gene (reference sequence). This CDR3 spans 15 amino acids. Trimming pared 0 bases from V and 0 bases from J, leaving 9 bases between. CDR3 in amino acids: CASSQDQIGSYEQYF. CDR3 DNA sequence: TGTGCCAGCAGCCAAGATCAAATCGGCTCCTACGAGCAGTACTTC.

This clonotype was observed at least ten times. This rearrangement joins TRBV28 to TRBJ1-1, with D possibly matching TRBD1 (5 bases). Trimming stripped 3 bases from V and 1 base from J, with 9 bases between. The germline gives CDR1 MDHEN, CDR2 SYDVKM. The CDR3 covers 14 residues. CDR3 sequence (DNA): TGTGCCAGCAGTTTCGGGGGGGGGAACACTGAAGCTTTCTTT. It encodes CASSFGGGNTEAFF. The entire variable domain, with the rest obtained from reference TRBV28 and TRBJ1-1, is as follows: DVKVTQSSRYLVKRTGEKVFLECVQDMDHENMFWYRQDPGLGLRLIYFSYDVKMKEKGDIPEGYSVSREKKERFSLILESASTNQTSMYLCASSFGGGNTEAFFGQGTRLTVV.

This clonotype was counted ten times or more. V gene TRBV6-2 or TRBV6-3 combines with J gene TRBJ2-1, with TRBD2 matching over 7 bases. The CDR3 sequence is 20 residues long. Trimming removed 0 bases from V and 3 bases from J; junction bases left unmatched: 17. Germline V gene lookup returns CDR1 MNHEY and CDR2 SVGEGT. CDR3 loop: CASSYSTTLSGRALYNEQFF. CDR3 in DNA: TGTGCCAGCAGTTACTCGACAACTCTCTCGGGGAGGGCCCTCTACAATGAGCAGTTCTTC.

This rearrangement joins TRBV4-2 to TRBJ2-3, with 11 bases identical to TRBD1. The germline V gene has CDR1 LGHNA and CDR2 YNFKEQ. The J segment lost 7 bases and the V segment lost 0 bases, leaving 6 bases of the junction unmatched. CDR3 size: 16 residues. The CDR3 sequence: CASSQDLGQGVNTQYF. As DNA, the CDR3 is TGTGCCAGCAGCCAAGATCTGGGACAGGGGGTCAATACGCAGTATTTT.

This clonotype showed up many times. This chain connects TRBV28 to TRBJ2-7; 8 nucleotides agree with TRBD1. Looked up from germline, CDR1 is MDHEN and CDR2 is SYDVKM. The CDR3 contains 15 residues. The V segment lost 7 bases and the J segment 3 bases; nucleotides outside the gene matches: 11. The CDR3 loop reads CASIPPGGADYEQYF. The DNA of the CDR3 is TGTGCCAGCATCCCACCAGGGGGCGCGGACTACGAGCAGTACTTC.

This clonotype was seen a few times. The CDR3 nucleotides are TGTGCCAGCACCCAAGAAAGGGGCGCTGGGGCCAACGTCCTGACTTTC. Protein: CASTQERGAGANVLTF. The chain couples TRBV6-1 to TRBJ2-6; TRBD1 might be the D (5 bases). V was cut by 7 bases and J by 2 bases, with 15 bases left in between. Germline V CDR1 and CDR2: MNHNS, SASEGT. The CDR3 totals 16 residues.

The chain couples TRBV29-1 to TRBJ2-1; D is uncertain. V dropped 5 bases and J dropped 4 bases, with 18 bases sitting between them. This CDR3 spans 15 amino acids. The germline V gene encodes CDR1 SQVTM and CDR2 ANQGSEA. CDR3 loop: CSVPTSPSRYNEQFF. The CDR3 DNA is TGCAGCGTTCCTACCTCCCCCAGCCGGTACAATGAGCAGTTCTTC.